The clone carrying this T cell receptor (beta chain) was counted at least ten times. What it recognizes is unknown. Measured with immunoSEQ multiplex PCR; TCRdb has only the in-frame clones, and not every one. There are approximately 39,000 clones in the sample, none observed a single time. Germline lookup yields CDR1 SQVTM and CDR2 ANQGSEA. V was trimmed by 5 bases and J by 0 bases, leaving 8 bases between them. This CDR3 contains 13 residues. On the day of bone marrow donation, the related graft donor provided peripheral blood. This sample was included in a study of T cells after posttransplantation cyclophosphamide. Study-wide findings and caveats: Blood and skin or GI T cell repertoires showed limited TRB overlap. Donor CD8+ memory clones often dominated recipient blood repertoires at later times.

The clonotype originates from a man aged 50 or older in good health, CMV-negative, and a related stem cell transplant donor. The chain combines TRBV29-1 with TRBJ2-1, with unresolved D. The sample consisted of PBMCs. CDR3 region: CSVQIDSYNEQFF. DNA for the CDR3: TGCAGCGTTCAGATCGACTCCTACAATGAGCAGTTCTTC.